At least ten counts were recorded for the clone carrying this T cell receptor (beta chain). Its target is not known. The CDR3 sequence is 13 residues long. V shed 3 bases and J shed 3 bases, with 9 bases lying between them. CDR1 is SGHTA and CDR2 is FQGNSA in the germline V gene. This sample was included in a study of T cell repertoires in cytomegalovirus infection. Using its own MiXCR run on the reads, TCRdb lists one record per CDR3 protein. This table holds under 200,000 distinct CDR3 sequences, 8% to 10% found once. Study observations and caveats: Summed public TCR beta family frequency identified CMV carriers bearing the relevant HLA.

The genes are TRBV7-2 and TRBJ2-7; D uncertain. The clonotype originates from a human donor in good health (CMV status not recorded). Some clones in this sample may be carry-over from other donors' samples. Source material: PBMCs. The CDR3 region has the DNA TGTGCCAGCAGCTTGAGCCGAAGCTACGAGCAGTACTTC. As protein: CASSLSRSYEQYF.